Listed below are T cell receptor beta chains from one sample, sequenced in a study of OX40 agonist ivuxolimab in advanced cancers. Repertoires were generated with immunoSEQ multiplex PCR, while TCRdb's copy carries only in-frame clones and drops some. Of about 65,000 clones listed, roughly 91% were seen once; the top ten hold over 0.35%. Sequencing was performed on CD4+ or CD8+ T cells sorted from blood, taken in a trial of the OX40 agonist ivuxolimab. The receptor set was obtained from an adult with an advanced solid tumor such as melanoma, head and neck, liver or kidney cancer. The conserved cysteine and the conserved F or W are not part of the CDR3 here. Fields, in order: clone size, J gene, V gene, CDR3 protein. Clone size is shown for a subset of rows, as once, few, many or a class of expanded clone.

NA,TRBJ1-5,TRBV11-2,ASSLSGQSNQPQH
NA,TRBJ1-3,TRBV7-2,ASSLAPGQSLIY
NA,TRBJ2-3,TRBV2,ASSEIGLPTDTQY
NA,TRBJ1-3,TRBV28,ASRKAGNTIY
NA,TRBJ2-2,TRBV10-3,AIRPGVGTGNTGELF
NA,TRBJ1-2,TRBV30,AWSHLGQGANYGYT
NA,TRBJ1-4,TRBV7-2,ASRTGTGGGREKLF
NA,TRBJ2-5,TRBV7-2,ASSSPRDRVY
NA,TRBJ2-2,TRBV9,ASSGLPGGGADTGELF
NA,TRBJ2-3,TRBV5-1,AGKLEPSTDTQY
NA,TRBJ2-7,TRBV5-1,ASSLAGRSSYEQY
NA,TRBJ2-5,TRBV6-5,ASRGLGDRQETQY
NA,TRBJ1-2,TRBV11-2,ASSIQGWDGYT
NA,TRBJ2-7,TRBV11-2,ASSLGLAGSYEQY
NA,TRBJ1-1,TRBV29-1,SAGAMNTEAF
NA,TRBJ1-2,TRBV18,ASSPPSTGTYGYT
few,TRBJ1-2,TRBV30,AWSVLSNYGYT
NA,TRBJ2-2,TRBV7-6,ASSLNTGELF
NA,TRBJ2-3,TRBV7-6,ASSLGGTSGITDTQY
NA,TRBJ2-1,TRBV6-4,ASSDLTSGGLGEQF
NA,TRBJ2-1,TRBV10-2,ASSDRGLSSYNEQF
NA,TRBJ1-1,TRBV7-9,ASSALGRNTEAF
NA,TRBJ2-1,TRBV2,ASSVAGTYNEQF
NA,TRBJ2-5,TRBV19,ASSRSLASGEETQY
NA,TRBJ1-1,TRBV12-5,ASGLQTLGRRVNTEAF
NA,TRBJ1-3,TRBV10-1,ASRPTGDSGNTIY
NA,TRBJ2-5,TRBV19,ASRLAGETQY
NA,TRBJ2-7,TRBV11-2,ASHGQGAGEQY
NA,TRBJ2-5,TRBV5-4,ASSVRDSETQY
NA,TRBJ2-5,TRBV2,ASLTAGQGARVVIETQY
NA,TRBJ1-3,TRBV19,ASSQGQGASGNTIY
NA,TRBJ1-6,TRBV4-3,ASSQDLTGSPNSPLH
NA,TRBJ2-5,TRBV30,AWRSFQETQY
NA,TRBJ2-7,TRBV6-5,ASSYSGRGPYEQY
NA,TRBJ2-7,TRBV7-6,ASSLESAYEQY
NA,TRBJ1-5,TRBV6-6,ASSYQGGDQPQH
NA,TRBJ2-1,TRBV27,ASSFYSSYNEQF
NA,TRBJ1-2,TRBV2,ASTSPGTYGYT
NA,TRBJ2-7,TRBV6-6,ASSKLDTYEQY
NA,TRBJ2-1,TRBV19,ASSRDFNEQF
NA,TRBJ2-5,TRBV7-2,ASSLAPGGGIQETQY
NA,TRBJ2-5,TRBV18,ASSPQTGEETQY
NA,TRBJ2-3,TRBV7-2,ASSSRGTDTQY
NA,TRBJ2-7,TRBV5-1,ASSGGTSGPVGEQY
once,TRBJ2-1,TRBV23-1,ASSQSAPPGLADFLRNEQF
NA,TRBJ2-2,TRBV6-4,ASSDLGGSTGELF
NA,TRBJ2-1,TRBV30,AWSPGLDNEQF
NA,TRBJ2-1,TRBV7-3,ASSPTLSGGAVEQF
NA,TRBJ1-1,TRBV5-1,ASSLGGPQVANTEAF
NA,TRBJ2-7,TRBV11-1,ASTPKGGSSYEQY
once,TRBJ1-1,TRBV18,ASSPSTGLNTEAF
NA,TRBJ2-3,TRBV18,ASSPYWTGDTDTQY
NA,TRBJ2-3,TRBV27,ASSLTAPTDTQY
NA,TRBJ2-1,TRBV11-2,ASSGRGAGVTVNEQF